Below, 15 T cell receptor beta chains from the same sample are listed, as sequenced in a study of T cells in Graves' hyperthyroidism and ophthalmopathy. Amplification yielded TCR beta CDR3 regions, with RNA transcripts as the source. First-round RT-PCR with HTBI primers amplified the TCR CDR3 region. MiXCR, run by TCRdb on the multiplex PCR reads, gives a single entry per CDR3 protein. The data hold about 600,000 distinct CDR3 sequences, with more than 15% observed a single time. The sequencing sample was made of blood. The receptor set was obtained from a woman between 40 and 55 years old with Graves' ophthalmopathy.

This clonotype was seen only a few times. The rearrangement links TRBV10-1 to TRBJ2-3; D is uncertain. The V gene's germline CDR1 is WNHNN and CDR2 SYGVQD (reference sequence). V lost 3 bases, J lost 2 bases, and 6 bases lay in between. The CDR3 consists of 13 residues. CDR3: CASSETDTDTQYF. DNA of the CDR3: TGCGCCAGCAGTGAAACGGACACAGATACGCAGTATTTT.

This clonotype was observed a handful of times. The rearrangement joins TRBV7-3 to TRBJ2-3; D is unresolved. Trimming removed 2 bases from V and 6 bases from J, with 12 bases in between. This CDR3 comprises 14 residues. Germline CDR1 is SGHTA and CDR2 is FQGTGA. The DNA for the CDR3 is TGTGCCAGCAGCTTAGGCTCGGGCCCCGATACGCAGTATTTT. Protein sequence: CASSLGSGPDTQYF. Looking up the rest from reference TRBV7-3 and TRBJ2-3 gives the full variable domain: GAGVSQTPSNKVTEKGKYVELRCDPISGHTALYWYRQSLGQGPEFLIYFQGTGAADDSGLPNDRFFAVRPEGSVSTLKIQRTERGDSAVYLCASSLGSGPDTQYFGPGTRLTVL.

This clonotype came up many times. The chain recombines TRBV6-1 with TRBJ2-3; D call uncertain. Germline-derived CDR1 and CDR2 are MNHNS and SASEGT. CDR3 length: 15 amino acids. Trimming removed 6 bases at V and 2 bases at J, with 15 bases between. The CDR3 coding sequence is TGTGCCAGCAGGCGGAGTTCCCTTAACACAGATACGCAGTATTTT. Translation: CASRRSSLNTDTQYF.

The rearrangement joins TRBV5-1 to TRBJ2-5, with D tentatively TRBD2 (5 bases). The CDR3 consists of 15 residues. Trimming cost V 3 bases and J 5 bases, with 17 bases left between them. Germline V gives CDR1 SGHRS, CDR2 YFSETQ. Here the CDR3 DNA reads TGCGCCAGCAGCTCTACTTGGGGAGTGGAGGAGACCCAGTACTTC. Translated, it gives CASSSTWGVEETQYF.

The V gene is TRBV7-3, the J gene TRBJ2-1; 9 nucleotides match TRBD2. The V and J ends lost 2 bases and 10 bases, in that order; junction bases with no gene match: 9. Germline CDR1 and CDR2: SGHTA and FQGTGA. There are 15 residues in the CDR3. As DNA, the CDR3 is TGTGCCAGCAGCTTAGCGGGAGGGAAGCTGGGGGAGCAGTTCTTC. This sequence encodes CASSLAGGKLGEQFF.

There are a few counts of this clonotype. This chain connects TRBV19 to TRBJ2-7; the match to TRBD1 covers 8 bases. Trimming cost V 5 bases and J 3 bases; bases outside gene matches: 6. CDR3 size: 14 residues. In germline, CDR1 is LNHDA, CDR2 SQIVND (reference sequence). CDR3 residues: CASSAGTGFYEQYF. The CDR3 DNA reads as TGTGCCAGTAGTGCCGGGACAGGTTTCTACGAGCAGTACTTC. The entire variable domain, with the rest obtained from reference TRBV19 and TRBJ2-7, is as follows: DGGITQSPKYLFRKEGQNVTLSCEQNLNHDAMYWYRQDPGQGLRLIYYSQIVNDFQKGDIAEGYSVSREKKESFPLTVTSAQKNPTAFYLCASSAGTGFYEQYFGPGTRLTVT.

There are many counts of this clonotype. The V gene is TRBV29-1, the J gene TRBJ2-4; 12 positions match TRBD2. This CDR3 is built from 14 residues. From germline, CDR1 is SQVTM and CDR2 ANQGSEA. V lost 7 bases and J lost 4; bases outside the gene matches: 5. CDR3: CSALLAGGKNIQYF. Written as DNA, the CDR3 is TGCAGCGCTTTACTAGCGGGAGGTAAAAACATTCAGTACTTC.

This clonotype was seen only once. V and J are TRBV30 and TRBJ2-2, with a tentative D call TRBD2 (5 bases). The CDR3 runs 13 residues. V lost 0 bases and J lost 5, with 7 bases in between. Germline lookup yields CDR1 GTSNPN and CDR2 SVGIG (reference sequence). CDR3 region: CAWSVDYTGELFF. As DNA, the CDR3 is TGTGCCTGGAGTGTAGACTATACCGGGGAGCTGTTTTTT.

The V and J genes are TRBV20-1 and TRBJ1-2; tentatively, D is TRBD1 (5 bases). This CDR3 comprises 15 residues. CDR1 DFQATT and CDR2 SNEGSKA come from the germline V gene (reference sequence). V was cut by 0 bases and J by 6 bases, with 17 bases left in between. The CDR3, as DNA: TGCAGTGCTAGAGATCCTCGGGGCGGCCCTAATGGCTACACCTTC. Translated: CSARDPRGGPNGYTF.

This clonotype appeared many times. The chain has TRBV30 and TRBJ1-5; D not resolved. Trimming stripped 0 bases from V and 2 bases from J, with 5 bases between. The CDR3 spans 13 residues. CDR1 is GTSNPN and CDR2 is SVGIG in the germline V gene (reference sequence). The CDR3 reads CAWSVLRNQPQHF. Written as DNA, the CDR3 is TGTGCCTGGAGTGTACTCCGCAATCAGCCCCAGCATTTT.

The table lists this clonotype with many counts. This CDR3 is CASSPGDRQETQYF. For the CDR3, the DNA is TGTGCCAGCAGCCCCGGGGACCGCCAAGAGACCCAGTACTTC. The V call is TRBV7-3, the J call TRBJ2-5; D tentatively reads TRBD1 or TRBD2 (5 bases each). V dropped 5 bases and J dropped 1 base, with 11 bases sitting between them. The CDR3 is 14 amino acids. Germline CDR1 SGHTA, CDR2 FQGTGA.

The table lists this clonotype with many counts. The rearrangement uses TRBV2 and TRBJ2-7, with D possibly being TRBD2 (5 bases). Germline V gene data show CDR1 as SNHLY and CDR2 as FYNNEI. CDR3 length: 14 amino acids. The V gene lost 6 bases and the J gene lost 8 bases, with 20 bases spanning the gap. The CDR3 region has the DNA TGTGCCAGCAGGAGAGGAGGTTCCCCCAGCCAGCAGTACTTC. As protein: CASRRGGSPSQQYF.

This clonotype was recorded at least ten times. The gene calls are TRBV7-2 and TRBJ1-1; 8 bases line up with TRBD1. Trimming at V came to 1 base and at J to 11 bases, leaving 6 bases not matched to a gene. Germline values: CDR1 SGHTA, CDR2 FQGNSA. The CDR3 totals 13 residues. The CDR3 is CASSLDRGFDAFF. CDR3 nucleotides: TGTGCCAGCAGCTTAGACAGGGGGTTCGATGCTTTCTTT.

In this sample, this clonotype turned up many times. The rearrangement joins TRBV20-1 to TRBJ1-1; weak D call: TRBD1 (6 bases). V lost 1 base to trimming and J lost 0 bases, with 12 bases between them. The CDR3 spans 15 residues. Germline V gives CDR1 DFQATT, CDR2 SNEGSKA (reference sequence). CDR3 nucleotide sequence: TGCAGTGCTAGAGGGCAGGGGACTATGAACACTGAAGCTTTCTTT. It is translated as CSARGQGTMNTEAFF.

As regards this clonotype: A much bigger clone sits one base away, suggesting this may be a read error. The chain combines TRBV5-1 with TRBJ2-4; unclear D gene. V lost 4 bases and J lost 0, with 14 bases in between. Germline lookup yields CDR1 SGHRS and CDR2 YFSETQ. The CDR3 totals 16 residues. The CDR3 loop reads CASSGDLALAKNIQYF. DNA for the CDR3: TGCGCCAGCAGCGGGGATCTCGCGCTAGCCAAAAACATTCAGTACTTC.